Each of the 17 T cell receptor beta chains below was sequenced from the same sample in a study of tumor-infiltrating lymphocytes in localized non-small cell lung cancer. Here immunoSEQ multiplex PCR was the method, and the copy in TCRdb shows in-frame clones only, minus some. Here the sample spans about 5,100 clones, 66% being singletons. Input material: lung tumor tissue. These receptors were obtained from a human donor with non-small cell lung cancer.

This clone was counted between two and nine times. The chain employs TRBV7-8 and TRBJ1-5; D unresolved. The V gene's germline CDR1 is SGHVS and CDR2 FQNEAQ. V dropped 4 bases and J dropped 6 bases, with 10 bases sitting between them. This CDR3 is built from 13 residues. CDR3 in amino acids: CASSWLVGQPQHF. Here the CDR3 DNA reads TGTGCCAGCAGCTGGCTCGTGGGTCAGCCCCAGCATTTT.

The chain couples TRBV5-1 to TRBJ1-1; D remains unclear. In germline, CDR1 is SGHRS, CDR2 YFSETQ. CDR3 length: 14 residues. Trimming shortened V by 3 bases and J by 1 base, and 10 bases separated the two germline ends. CDR3 sequence reads: CASSYDGGNTEAFF. As DNA, the CDR3 is TGCGCCAGCAGCTATGACGGAGGGAACACTGAAGCTTTCTTT.

The V and J genes are TRBV7-2 and TRBJ2-3; 11 nucleotides match TRBD2. The CDR3 runs to 16 residues. The germline V gene encodes CDR1 SGHTA and CDR2 FQGNSA. The ends lost 3 bases at V and 4 bases at J; junction bases unmatched: 6. The CDR3 nucleotides are TGTGCCAGCAGCTTTAGACTAGCGGGACTACCAGATACGCAGTATTTT. This encodes CASSFRLAGLPDTQYF.

Written as DNA, the CDR3 is TGTGCCATCAGTGAGGCAAATGAAAAACTGTTTTTT. This sequence encodes CAISEANEKLFF. The rearrangement uses TRBV10-3 and TRBJ1-4; D uncertain. V was clipped by 2 bases and J by 5 bases, with 3 bases between them. Germline CDR1 reads ENHRY; CDR2 reads SYGVKD. This CDR3 spans 12 amino acids.

V and J are TRBV7-8 and TRBJ1-5; D uncertain. V lost 5 bases, J lost 0 bases, and 14 bases lay in between. CDR3 size: 16 residues. CDR1 is SGHVS, CDR2 FQNEAQ, per germline. The CDR3 protein is CASSPSGPNSNQPQHF. CDR3 nucleotides: TGTGCCAGCAGCCCCTCCGGGCCAAATAGCAATCAGCCCCAGCATTTT.

This clone was seen more than once but under ten times. The gene calls are TRBV15 and TRBJ2-1, with unresolved D. The CDR3 sequence is 14 residues long. The V end lost 3 bases, the J end lost 6 bases, and 12 bases lay between the germline ends. From germline, CDR1 is LNHNV and CDR2 YYDKDF (reference sequence). The CDR3 spells CATSSPSRPNEQFF. CDR3 sequence (DNA): TGTGCCACCAGCAGCCCCTCTAGACCCAATGAGCAGTTCTTC.

The V call is TRBV9, the J call TRBJ2-1; 8 positions agree with TRBD1. Losses at the gene ends were 4 bases for V and 6 bases for J; bases not matched to a gene: 6. From germline, CDR1 is SGDLS and CDR2 YYNGEE. CDR3 length equals 14 residues. This CDR3 reads CASSTRTGSNEQFF. For the CDR3, the DNA is TGTGCCAGCAGCACTCGGACAGGGTCCAATGAGCAGTTCTTC.

This sequence joins TRBV5-4 and TRBJ1-2, with D unresolved. V lost 0 bases to trimming and J lost 9 bases, with 15 bases between them. The CDR3 length is 14 residues. Germline assignment: CDR1 SGHNT and CDR2 YYREEE (reference sequence). CDR3 DNA: TGTGCCAGCAGCTTGGTCGGCCAGGAGATCAGCTACACCTTC. Encoded protein: CASSLVGQEISYTF.

This chain links TRBV29-1 with TRBJ1-2, with D possibly being TRBD1 (6 bases). Germline V gene sequence: CDR1 SQVTM, CDR2 ANQGSEA. The CDR3 totals 11 residues. Trimming removed 6 bases at V and 6 bases at J, with 11 bases between. CDR3 coding DNA: TGCAGCGTCCGACAGGACCATGGCTACACCTTC. Protein sequence: CSVRQDHGYTF.

This clone showed up just a few times. V is TRBV10-2 and J is TRBJ1-1, with a possible D match to TRBD1 (6 bases). Germline assignment: CDR1 WSHSY and CDR2 SAAADI. The CDR3 has 12 residues. DNA of the CDR3: TGCGGCTCGCGGGGGCGCAACACTGAAGCTTTCTTT. Translation: CGSRGRNTEAFF.

This clone was observed a few times. The chain joins TRBV2 to TRBJ1-1; D not certain. Looked up from germline, CDR1 is SNHLY and CDR2 is FYNNEI. With 6 bases removed from V and 3 bases from J, the gap between germline ends came to 20 bases. The CDR3 spans 16 residues. CDR3 loop: CASSAAVLRSDTEAFF. The CDR3 coding sequence is TGTGCCAGCAGCGCCGCCGTTTTGAGGTCCGACACTGAAGCTTTCTTT.

This clone has a handful of counts. This CDR3 is CASSVTGTGFGEKLFF. The CDR3 DNA reads TGTGCCAGCAGCGTCACCGGGACAGGGTTTGGTGAAAAACTGTTTTTT. The V and J genes are TRBV7-9 and TRBJ1-4; TRBD1 matches 9 bases. Germline V CDR1 and CDR2: SEHNR, FQNEAQ (reference sequence). J gave up 7 bases and V 5 bases, and 11 bases lay outside the gene matches. The CDR3 is 16 amino acids.

The chain employs TRBV7-9 and TRBJ2-1, with D hard to call. Germline V lookup: CDR1 SEHNR, CDR2 FQNEAQ (reference sequence). With 4 bases removed from V and 9 bases from J, the gap between germline ends came to 7 bases. CDR3 size: 11 residues. CDR3 loop: CASSSWGEQFF. CDR3 bases: TGTGCCAGCAGCTCCTGGGGTGAGCAGTTCTTC.

V gene TRBV21-1 combines with J gene TRBJ2-2; the D call in the table, TRBD2, was not verified against the DNA. TRBV21-1 is termed a pseudogene. The CDR3 runs to 17 residues. The CDR3, as DNA: TGTGCCAGCAGCAAAGCGGGGACTAGCGGGGGTGTCGGGGAGCTGTTTTTT. Amino acid sequence: CASSKAGTSGGVGELFF.

The rearrangement joins TRBV5-6 to TRBJ2-4; 7 bases are shared with TRBD2. The CDR3 consists of 14 residues. Trimming removed 2 bases from V and 2 bases from J; junction bases left unmatched: 1. Germline V gene data show CDR1 as SGHDT and CDR2 as YYEEEE. This chain's CDR3 is CASSLAGTKNIQYF. DNA for the CDR3: TGTGCCAGCAGCTTAGCGGGAACCAAAAACATTCAGTACTTC.

The CDR3 nucleotides read TGTGCCAGCTCACCGGCCGGGACAGGGGGCGCCGATGGCTACACCTTC. Amino acids: CASSPAGTGGADGYTF. The chain couples TRBV18 to TRBJ1-2, with TRBD1 matching over 12 bases. This CDR3 comprises 16 residues. Trimming took 3 bases from V and 6 from J; bases not matched to a gene: 8. Germline V gene lookup returns CDR1 KGHSH and CDR2 LQKENI.

The gene calls are TRBV7-9 and TRBJ2-3; D call uncertain. The CDR3 runs 16 residues. With 5 bases removed from V and 0 bases from J, the gap between germline ends came to 15 bases. The germline CDR1 and CDR2 sequences are SEHNR and FQNEAQ (reference sequence). The DNA for the CDR3 is TGTGCCAGCAGCCGGGTCTGGCCCTCTAGCACAGATACGCAGTATTTT. Translating it yields CASSRVWPSSTDTQYF.